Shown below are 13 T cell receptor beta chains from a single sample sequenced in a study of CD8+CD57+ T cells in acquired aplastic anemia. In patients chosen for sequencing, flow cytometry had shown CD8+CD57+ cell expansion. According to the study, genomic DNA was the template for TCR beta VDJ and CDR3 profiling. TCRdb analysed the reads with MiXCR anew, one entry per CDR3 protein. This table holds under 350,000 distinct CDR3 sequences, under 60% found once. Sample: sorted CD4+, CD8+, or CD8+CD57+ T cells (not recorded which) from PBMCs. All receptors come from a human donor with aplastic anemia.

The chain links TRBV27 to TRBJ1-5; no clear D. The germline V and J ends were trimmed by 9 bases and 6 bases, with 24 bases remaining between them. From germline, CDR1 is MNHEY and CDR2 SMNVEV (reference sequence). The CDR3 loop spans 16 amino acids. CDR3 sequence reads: CASRLVGPAPGQPQHF. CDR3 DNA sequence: TGTGCCAGTCGTTTAGTCGGACCCGCCCCCGGTCAGCCCCAGCATTTT.

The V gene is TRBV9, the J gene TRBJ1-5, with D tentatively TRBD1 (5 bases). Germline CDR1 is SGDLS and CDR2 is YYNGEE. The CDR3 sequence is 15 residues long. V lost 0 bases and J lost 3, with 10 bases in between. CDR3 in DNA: TGTGCCAGCAGCGTAGGGGCAGGGTTCAATCAGCCCCAGCATTTT. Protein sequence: CASSVGAGFNQPQHF.

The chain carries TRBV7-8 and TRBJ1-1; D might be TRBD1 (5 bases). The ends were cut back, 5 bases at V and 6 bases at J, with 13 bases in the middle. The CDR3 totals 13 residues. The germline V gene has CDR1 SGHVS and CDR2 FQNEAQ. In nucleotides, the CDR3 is TGTGCCAGCAGCCAAGTAGTGGGGGCTGAAGCTTTCTTT. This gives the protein CASSQVVGAEAFF. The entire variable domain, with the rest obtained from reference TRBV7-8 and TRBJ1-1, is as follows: GAGVSQSPRYKVAKRGQDVALRCDPISGHVSLFWYQQALGQGPEFLTYFQNEAQLDKSGLPSDRFFAERPEGSVSTLKIQRTQQEDSAVYLCASSQVVGAEAFFGQGTRLTVV.

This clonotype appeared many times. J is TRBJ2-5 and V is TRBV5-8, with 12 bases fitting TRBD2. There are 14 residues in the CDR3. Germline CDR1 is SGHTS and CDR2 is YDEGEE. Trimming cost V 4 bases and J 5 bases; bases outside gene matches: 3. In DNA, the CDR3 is TGTGCCAGCAGCCCTAGCGGGGGGGCTGAGACCCAGTACTTC. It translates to CASSPSGGAETQYF.

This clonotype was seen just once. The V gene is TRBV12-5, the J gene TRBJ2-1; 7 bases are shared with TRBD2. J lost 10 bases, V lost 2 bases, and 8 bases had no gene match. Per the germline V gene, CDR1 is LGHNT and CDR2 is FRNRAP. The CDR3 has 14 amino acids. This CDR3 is CASGLSLGAGEQFF. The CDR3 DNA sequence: TGTGCTAGTGGTTTGAGTCTTGGAGCGGGAGAGCAGTTCTTC.

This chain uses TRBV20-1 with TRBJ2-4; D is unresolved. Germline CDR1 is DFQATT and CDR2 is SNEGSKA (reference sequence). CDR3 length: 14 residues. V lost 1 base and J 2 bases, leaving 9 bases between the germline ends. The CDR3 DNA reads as TGCAGTGCTAGAGTGGGTTCCTCCAAAAACATTCAGTACTTC. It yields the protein CSARVGSSKNIQYF.

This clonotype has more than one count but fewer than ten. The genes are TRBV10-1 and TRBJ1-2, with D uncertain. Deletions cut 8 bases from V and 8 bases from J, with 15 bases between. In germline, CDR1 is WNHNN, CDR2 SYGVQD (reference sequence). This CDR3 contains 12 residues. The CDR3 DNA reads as TGCGCCAGCGGTAAAGATGGACTAGGCTACACCTTC. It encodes CASGKDGLGYTF.

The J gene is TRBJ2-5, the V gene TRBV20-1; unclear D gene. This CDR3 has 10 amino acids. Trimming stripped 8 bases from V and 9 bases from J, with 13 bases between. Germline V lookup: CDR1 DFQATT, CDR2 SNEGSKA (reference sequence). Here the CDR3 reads CSWGFQPQYF. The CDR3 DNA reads TGCAGTTGGGGATTTCAGCCCCAGTACTTC.

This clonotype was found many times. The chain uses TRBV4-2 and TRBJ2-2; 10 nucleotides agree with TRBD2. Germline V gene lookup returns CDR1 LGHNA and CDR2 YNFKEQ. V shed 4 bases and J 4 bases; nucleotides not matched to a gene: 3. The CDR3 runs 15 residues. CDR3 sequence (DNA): TGTGCCAGCAGCCTAAGACTAGCGGGCACCGGGGAGCTGTTTTTT. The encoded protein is CASSLRLAGTGELFF.

CDR3 DNA sequence: TGTGCCAGCAGCTTCATACCGGGACATACCAACTATGGCTACACCTTC. This sequence encodes CASSFIPGHTNYGYTF. The chain couples TRBV7-6 to TRBJ1-2, with D perhaps matching TRBD1 (6 bases). The CDR3 has 16 amino acids. V gave up 3 bases and J gave up 2 bases, with 16 bases separating them. Germline assignment: CDR1 SGHVS and CDR2 FNYEAQ.

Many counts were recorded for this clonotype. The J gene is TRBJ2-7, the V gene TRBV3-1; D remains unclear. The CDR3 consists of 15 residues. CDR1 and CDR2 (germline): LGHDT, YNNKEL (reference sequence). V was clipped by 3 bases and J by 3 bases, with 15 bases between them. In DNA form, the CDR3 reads TGTGCCAGCAGCCACCTCTCTAAAGGCGGCTACGAGCAGTACTTC. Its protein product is CASSHLSKGGYEQYF.

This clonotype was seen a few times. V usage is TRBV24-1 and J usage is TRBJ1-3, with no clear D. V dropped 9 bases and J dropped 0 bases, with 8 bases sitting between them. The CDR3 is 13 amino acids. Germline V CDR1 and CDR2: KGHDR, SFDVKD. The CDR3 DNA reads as TGTGCCACCTCCCTCTCCTCTGGAAACACCATATATTTT. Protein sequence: CATSLSSGNTIYF.

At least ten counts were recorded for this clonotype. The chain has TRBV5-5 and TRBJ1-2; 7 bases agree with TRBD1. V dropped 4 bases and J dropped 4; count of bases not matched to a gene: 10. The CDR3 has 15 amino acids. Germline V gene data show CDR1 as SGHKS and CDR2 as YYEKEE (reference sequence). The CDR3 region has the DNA TGTGCCAGCAGCACCGGGACAGCAGTTAGCTATGGCTACACCTTC. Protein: CASSTGTAVSYGYTF.